Below, 19 T cell receptor beta chains from the same sample are listed, as sequenced in a study of blood T cells in healthy people across ages. The authors ran a second PCR of about 6 to 12 cycles using a sample-barcoded 5' primer and a J-beta primer mix. TCRdb independently ran MiXCR on the 5' RACE reads; one entry per CDR3 protein. The sample holds approximately 1.5 million distinct CDR3 sequences, approximately 43% seen once. Sequencing used blood. The receptors were gathered from a woman in her late teens or twenties in good health.

This chain uses TRBV4-3 with TRBJ1-1; D is ambiguous. V gave up 3 bases and J gave up 1 base, with 12 bases separating them. The CDR3 length is 15 residues. The germline V gene has CDR1 LGHNA and CDR2 YSLEER. This CDR3 reads CASSHRWEGNTEAFF. In DNA, the CDR3 is TGCGCCAGCAGCCACCGCTGGGAGGGGAACACTGAAGCTTTCTTT.

This chain connects TRBV7-2 to TRBJ2-7; a possible D gene is TRBD1 (5 bases). CDR3 length equals 15 residues. Trimming cost V 1 base and J 1 base, with 11 bases left between them. The germline V gene encodes CDR1 SGHTA and CDR2 FQGNSA. CDR3 bases: TGTGCCAGCAGCTTAGGGGGCAGACCTTCCTACGAGCAGTACTTC. Translating it yields CASSLGGRPSYEQYF.

The chain combines TRBV6-6 with TRBJ1-2; TRBD1 might be the D (6 bases). The CDR3 is 15 amino acids. Trimming left V 4 bases short and J 4 bases short, with 16 bases between. Germline CDR1 reads MNHNY; CDR2 reads SVGAGI (reference sequence). CDR3 protein: CASSLNLRDTYGYTF. Written as DNA, the CDR3 is TGTGCCAGCAGTTTAAACCTCCGGGACACCTATGGCTACACCTTC.

The chain is built from TRBV10-3 and TRBJ1-2; D remains ambiguous. The CDR3 runs 12 residues. V was trimmed by 2 bases and J by 5 bases, leaving 6 bases between them. Per the germline V gene, CDR1 is ENHRY and CDR2 is SYGVKD. The CDR3 here is CAISEAEYGYTF. In DNA form, the CDR3 reads TGTGCCATCAGTGAGGCAGAGTATGGCTACACCTTC.

The genes are TRBV7-9 and TRBJ1-6; D remains ambiguous. Trimming pared 3 bases from V and 5 bases from J, leaving 8 bases between. The CDR3 has 14 residues. Germline assignment: CDR1 SEHNR and CDR2 FQNEAQ (reference sequence). The CDR3 region has the DNA TGTGCCAGCAGCTTCATCCATAATAATTCACCCCTCCACTTT. Its protein is CASSFIHNNSPLHF.

This clonotype was counted once. The chain's CDR3 is CASSRTGTMSTDTQYF. CDR3 nucleotides: TGTGCCAGCAGTAGAACCGGGACAATGAGCACAGATACGCAGTATTTT. This chain joins TRBV12-3 or TRBV12-4 and TRBJ2-3, with D tentatively TRBD1 (6 bases). The CDR3 runs to 16 residues. Trimming left V 5 bases short and J 0 bases short, with 15 bases between.

This clonotype has more than one count but fewer than ten. This chain uses TRBV5-6 with TRBJ1-2; D may be TRBD1 (6 bases). V lost 1 base and J 6 bases, leaving 10 bases between the germline ends. Germline values: CDR1 SGHDT, CDR2 YYEEEE. The CDR3 has 13 residues. CDR3 bases: TGTGCCAGCAGCTTGTTGGGGGCGGATGGCTACACCTTC. This codes for CASSLLGADGYTF.

V usage is TRBV13 and J usage is TRBJ2-7; 16 positions agree with TRBD2. The ends lost 1 base at V and 5 bases at J; junction bases unmatched: 5. The CDR3 sequence is 17 residues long. Germline CDR1 is PRHDT and CDR2 is FYEKMQ (reference sequence). In nucleotides, the CDR3 is TGTGCCAGCAGCTTAGTGGGACTAGCGGGGGGGCCTGACGAGCAGTACTTC. It encodes CASSLVGLAGGPDEQYF.

The gene calls are TRBV4-1 and TRBJ2-4, with D unclear. The CDR3 is 17 residues long. Trimming stripped 0 bases from V and 0 bases from J, with 12 bases between. Germline CDR1 MGHRA, CDR2 YSYEKL. As DNA, the CDR3 is TGCGCCAGCAGCCAAGACCGGGTAGTAACAGCCAAAAACATTCAGTACTTC. Its protein product is CASSQDRVVTAKNIQYF.

This chain uses TRBV11-3 with TRBJ2-1; TRBD2 might be the D (5 bases). Germline V CDR1 and CDR2: SGHNT, YENEEA. The length of the CDR3 is 15 residues. Trimming shortened V by 1 base and J by 2 bases, and 9 bases separated the two germline ends. The CDR3 DNA reads TGTGCCAGCAGCTTAGGGGAGATCCCCTACAATGAGCAGTTCTTC. This sequence encodes CASSLGEIPYNEQFF. Supplemented by reference TRBV11-3 and TRBJ2-1, the full variable domain reads EAGVVQSPRYKIIEKKQPVAFWCNPISGHNTLYWYLQNLGQGPELLIRYENEEAVDDSQLPKDRFSAERLKGVDSTLKIQPAELGDSAVYLCASSLGEIPYNEQFFGPGTRLTVL.

The chain has TRBV7-2 and TRBJ2-5, with TRBD2 matching 7 bases. V was pared by 2 bases and J by 4 bases, with 7 bases of the junction left unmatched. The CDR3 has 15 amino acids. Germline V gene lookup returns CDR1 SGHTA and CDR2 FQGNSA. The CDR3: CASSLNGGGRETQYF. The CDR3 region has the DNA TGTGCCAGCAGCTTAAATGGCGGGGGTCGAGAGACCCAGTACTTC. Combining the CDR3 with reference TRBV7-2 and TRBJ2-5 gives the whole variable domain GAGVSQSPSNKVTEKGKDVELRCDPISGHTALYWYRQSLGQGLEFLIYFQGNSAPDKSGLPSDRFSAERTGGSVSTLTIQRTQQEDSAVYLCASSLNGGGRETQYFGPGTRLLVL.

The chain couples TRBV10-3 to TRBJ2-1, with 7 bases aligning to TRBD2. This CDR3 region has 17 residues. Losses at the gene ends were 0 bases for V and 2 bases for J; bases not matched to a gene: 7. CDR1 is ENHRY, CDR2 SYGVKD, per germline. DNA of the CDR3: TGTGCCATCAGTGAGTCGCTGCAGACTAGCACCTACAATGAGCAGTTCTTC. It codes for CAISESLQTSTYNEQFF.

The chain couples TRBV20-1 to TRBJ2-3, with TRBD2 as a possible D gene (5 bases). The CDR3 has 21 amino acids. Trimming removed 3 bases at V and 0 bases at J, with 31 bases between. CDR1 and CDR2 (germline): DFQATT, SNEGSKA (reference sequence). The DNA of the CDR3 is TGCAGTGCTAGCCACTGGGAGCCTAGAGTCGGCCCTACGCCTAGCACAGATACGCAGTATTTT. Protein sequence: CSASHWEPRVGPTPSTDTQYF.

This clonotype occurred a few times. The chain employs TRBV20-1 and TRBJ2-7; 7 bases are a match to TRBD2. With 0 bases clipped from V and 1 base from J, the junction kept 6 bases outside the gene matches. The CDR3 has 15 amino acids. Germline CDR1 and CDR2: DFQATT and SNEGSKA (reference sequence). The CDR3 is CSARDVRETSYEQYF. The CDR3, as DNA: TGCAGTGCTAGAGATGTGCGGGAGACGTCCTACGAGCAGTACTTC.

This clonotype was counted a few times. The chain has TRBV20-1 and TRBJ2-1, with 13 bases aligning to TRBD2. There are 14 residues in the CDR3. Germline trimming cut 5 bases from V and 9 bases from J; bases unmatched to any gene: 7. CDR1 DFQATT and CDR2 SNEGSKA come from the germline V gene (reference sequence). Here the CDR3 DNA reads TGCAGTGCTCTCCGGACTAGCGGGAGTGTTGAGCAGTTCTTC. Translation: CSALRTSGSVEQFF.

The chain couples TRBV18 to TRBJ1-2, with D possibly being TRBD1 (6 bases). CDR1 and CDR2 (germline): KGHSH, LQKENI. This CDR3 is 15 amino acids long. V gave up 2 bases and J gave up 2 bases, with 12 bases separating them. The CDR3 loop is CASSPMGGVNYGYTF. DNA for the CDR3: TGTGCCAGCTCACCAATGGGGGGCGTAAACTATGGCTACACCTTC.

The chain recombines TRBV3-1 with TRBJ1-1, with D possibly matching TRBD1 (6 bases). Trimming removed 3 bases at V and 4 bases at J, with 12 bases between. Germline V gives CDR1 LGHDT, CDR2 YNNKEL (reference sequence). The CDR3 is 14 residues long. The CDR3 reads CASSQLGAATEAFF. The DNA for the CDR3 is TGTGCCAGCAGCCAGCTGGGGGCGGCCACTGAAGCTTTCTTT.

This clonotype came up a few times. V is TRBV11-2 and J is TRBJ1-6; the D gene is possibly TRBD1 (5 bases). CDR1 SGHAT and CDR2 FQNNGV come from the germline V gene. This CDR3 spans 14 amino acids. Trimming stripped 2 bases from V and 8 bases from J, with 10 bases between. CDR3 protein: CASSLRGVDSPLHF. For the CDR3, the DNA is TGTGCCAGCAGCTTAAGGGGAGTGGATTCACCCCTCCACTTT.

The V call is TRBV20-1, the J call TRBJ2-2; a weak D match, TRBD1 (6 bases). Per the germline V gene, CDR1 is DFQATT and CDR2 is SNEGSKA (reference sequence). V shed 1 base and J shed 1 base, with 10 bases lying between them. This CDR3 region has 15 residues. CDR3 in amino acids: CSARGDNVNTGELFF. CDR3 DNA: TGCAGTGCTAGAGGGGACAATGTGAACACCGGGGAGCTGTTTTTT.